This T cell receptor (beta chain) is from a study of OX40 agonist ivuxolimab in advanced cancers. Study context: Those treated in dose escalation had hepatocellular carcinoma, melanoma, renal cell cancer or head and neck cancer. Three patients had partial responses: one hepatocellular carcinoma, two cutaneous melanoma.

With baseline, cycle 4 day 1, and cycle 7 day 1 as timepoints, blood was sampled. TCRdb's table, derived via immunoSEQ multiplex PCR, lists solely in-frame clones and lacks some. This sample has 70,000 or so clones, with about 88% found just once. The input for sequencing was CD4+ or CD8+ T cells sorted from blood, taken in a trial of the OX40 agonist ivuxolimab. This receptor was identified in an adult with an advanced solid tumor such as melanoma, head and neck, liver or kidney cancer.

For the CDR3, the DNA is TGTGCCAGCAGCGGCGACAGGAGGGGAACTGAAGCTTTCTTT. This codes for CASSGDRRGTEAFF. This chain links TRBV6-6 with TRBJ1-1; D might be TRBD1 (6 bases). In germline, CDR1 is MNHNY, CDR2 SVGAGI (reference sequence). The CDR3 extends over 14 amino acids. V shed 6 bases and J shed 5 bases, with 16 bases lying between them.